This T cell receptor beta chain was found in a study of CD8+ T cells in alopecia areata. The study's findings and limits: Compared with normal scalp, lesional scalp had higher clonality and more expanded CD8+ clones.

Investigators isolated RNA and reverse transcribed it into cDNA to act as the sequencing template. Libraries were prepared by immunoSEQ multiplex PCR; TCRdb keeps only in-frame clonotypes and omits some of them. The repertoire holds about 280,000 clones, roughly 60% seen once, with about 1.8% in the top ten. Treatment described: oral pan-JAK inhibitor, 5-10 mg twice daily. CDR1 is GTSNPN, CDR2 SVGIG, per germline (reference sequence). The CDR3 contains 14 residues. J was trimmed by 4 bases and V by 3 bases; bases with no gene match: 6. A word on this clone: What it binds is not known.

The clonotype comes from a human donor with alopecia areata. The chain couples TRBV30 to TRBJ2-1, with 7 bases fitting TRBD1. This specimen consisted of CD4+ T cells sorted from blood, obtained at week 24, from a patient treated with tofacitinib. The CDR3 DNA is TGTGCCTGGAGCCCCGACAGGGTATACAATGAGCAGTTCTTC. Encoded protein: CAWSPDRVYNEQFF.